The 4 T cell receptor beta chains presented below share a single source sample, sequenced in a study of blood T cell repertoires in COVID-19. Sequenced by immunoSEQ multiplex PCR; TCRdb stores in-frame clones only, minus some. The table has more than 110,000 clones, roughly 90% seen once. The specimen sequenced was peripheral blood. These receptors all come from a man in his fifties or sixties with active or convalescent COVID-19.

This clone appeared once. The chain couples TRBV7-8 to TRBJ1-2, with 8 bases matching TRBD1. V shed 0 bases and J 5 bases; nucleotides not matched to a gene: 8. The CDR3 is made up of 16 amino acids. The germline V gene encodes CDR1 SGHVS and CDR2 FQNEAQ. The CDR3 DNA sequence: TGTGCCAGCAGCTTAGCCTTGGACAGGGTCGCTTATGGCTACACCTTC. It yields the protein CASSLALDRVAYGYTF.

The J gene is TRBJ2-3, the V gene TRBV9; 10 bases fit TRBD2. V trimming: 4 bases; J trimming: 5 bases; junction bases outside the gene matches: 10. Germline assignment: CDR1 SGDLS and CDR2 YYNGEE. The CDR3 runs to 16 residues. CDR3 residues: CASSLSWTSGGDTQYF. CDR3 nucleotide sequence: TGTGCCAGCAGCCTATCCTGGACTAGCGGTGGAGATACGCAGTATTTT.

The chain employs TRBV2 and TRBJ2-1, with a possible D match to TRBD2 (7 bases). CDR1 SNHLY and CDR2 FYNNEI come from the germline V gene. This CDR3 spans 16 amino acids. The CDR3, as DNA: TGTGCAAGGGGACTGGGGGGGCGTAGCTCCTACAATGAGCAGTTCTTC. Protein product: CARGLGGRSSYNEQFF.

The rearrangement joins TRBV28 to TRBJ2-1; D is possibly TRBD2 (5 bases). The length of the CDR3 is 13 residues. The germline V gene encodes CDR1 MDHEN and CDR2 SYDVKM. The V end was cut by 4 bases, the J end by 4 bases, with 8 bases between. This chain's CDR3 is CASSWTGYNEQFF. CDR3 DNA: TGTGCCAGCAGTTGGACTGGTTACAATGAGCAGTTCTTC.